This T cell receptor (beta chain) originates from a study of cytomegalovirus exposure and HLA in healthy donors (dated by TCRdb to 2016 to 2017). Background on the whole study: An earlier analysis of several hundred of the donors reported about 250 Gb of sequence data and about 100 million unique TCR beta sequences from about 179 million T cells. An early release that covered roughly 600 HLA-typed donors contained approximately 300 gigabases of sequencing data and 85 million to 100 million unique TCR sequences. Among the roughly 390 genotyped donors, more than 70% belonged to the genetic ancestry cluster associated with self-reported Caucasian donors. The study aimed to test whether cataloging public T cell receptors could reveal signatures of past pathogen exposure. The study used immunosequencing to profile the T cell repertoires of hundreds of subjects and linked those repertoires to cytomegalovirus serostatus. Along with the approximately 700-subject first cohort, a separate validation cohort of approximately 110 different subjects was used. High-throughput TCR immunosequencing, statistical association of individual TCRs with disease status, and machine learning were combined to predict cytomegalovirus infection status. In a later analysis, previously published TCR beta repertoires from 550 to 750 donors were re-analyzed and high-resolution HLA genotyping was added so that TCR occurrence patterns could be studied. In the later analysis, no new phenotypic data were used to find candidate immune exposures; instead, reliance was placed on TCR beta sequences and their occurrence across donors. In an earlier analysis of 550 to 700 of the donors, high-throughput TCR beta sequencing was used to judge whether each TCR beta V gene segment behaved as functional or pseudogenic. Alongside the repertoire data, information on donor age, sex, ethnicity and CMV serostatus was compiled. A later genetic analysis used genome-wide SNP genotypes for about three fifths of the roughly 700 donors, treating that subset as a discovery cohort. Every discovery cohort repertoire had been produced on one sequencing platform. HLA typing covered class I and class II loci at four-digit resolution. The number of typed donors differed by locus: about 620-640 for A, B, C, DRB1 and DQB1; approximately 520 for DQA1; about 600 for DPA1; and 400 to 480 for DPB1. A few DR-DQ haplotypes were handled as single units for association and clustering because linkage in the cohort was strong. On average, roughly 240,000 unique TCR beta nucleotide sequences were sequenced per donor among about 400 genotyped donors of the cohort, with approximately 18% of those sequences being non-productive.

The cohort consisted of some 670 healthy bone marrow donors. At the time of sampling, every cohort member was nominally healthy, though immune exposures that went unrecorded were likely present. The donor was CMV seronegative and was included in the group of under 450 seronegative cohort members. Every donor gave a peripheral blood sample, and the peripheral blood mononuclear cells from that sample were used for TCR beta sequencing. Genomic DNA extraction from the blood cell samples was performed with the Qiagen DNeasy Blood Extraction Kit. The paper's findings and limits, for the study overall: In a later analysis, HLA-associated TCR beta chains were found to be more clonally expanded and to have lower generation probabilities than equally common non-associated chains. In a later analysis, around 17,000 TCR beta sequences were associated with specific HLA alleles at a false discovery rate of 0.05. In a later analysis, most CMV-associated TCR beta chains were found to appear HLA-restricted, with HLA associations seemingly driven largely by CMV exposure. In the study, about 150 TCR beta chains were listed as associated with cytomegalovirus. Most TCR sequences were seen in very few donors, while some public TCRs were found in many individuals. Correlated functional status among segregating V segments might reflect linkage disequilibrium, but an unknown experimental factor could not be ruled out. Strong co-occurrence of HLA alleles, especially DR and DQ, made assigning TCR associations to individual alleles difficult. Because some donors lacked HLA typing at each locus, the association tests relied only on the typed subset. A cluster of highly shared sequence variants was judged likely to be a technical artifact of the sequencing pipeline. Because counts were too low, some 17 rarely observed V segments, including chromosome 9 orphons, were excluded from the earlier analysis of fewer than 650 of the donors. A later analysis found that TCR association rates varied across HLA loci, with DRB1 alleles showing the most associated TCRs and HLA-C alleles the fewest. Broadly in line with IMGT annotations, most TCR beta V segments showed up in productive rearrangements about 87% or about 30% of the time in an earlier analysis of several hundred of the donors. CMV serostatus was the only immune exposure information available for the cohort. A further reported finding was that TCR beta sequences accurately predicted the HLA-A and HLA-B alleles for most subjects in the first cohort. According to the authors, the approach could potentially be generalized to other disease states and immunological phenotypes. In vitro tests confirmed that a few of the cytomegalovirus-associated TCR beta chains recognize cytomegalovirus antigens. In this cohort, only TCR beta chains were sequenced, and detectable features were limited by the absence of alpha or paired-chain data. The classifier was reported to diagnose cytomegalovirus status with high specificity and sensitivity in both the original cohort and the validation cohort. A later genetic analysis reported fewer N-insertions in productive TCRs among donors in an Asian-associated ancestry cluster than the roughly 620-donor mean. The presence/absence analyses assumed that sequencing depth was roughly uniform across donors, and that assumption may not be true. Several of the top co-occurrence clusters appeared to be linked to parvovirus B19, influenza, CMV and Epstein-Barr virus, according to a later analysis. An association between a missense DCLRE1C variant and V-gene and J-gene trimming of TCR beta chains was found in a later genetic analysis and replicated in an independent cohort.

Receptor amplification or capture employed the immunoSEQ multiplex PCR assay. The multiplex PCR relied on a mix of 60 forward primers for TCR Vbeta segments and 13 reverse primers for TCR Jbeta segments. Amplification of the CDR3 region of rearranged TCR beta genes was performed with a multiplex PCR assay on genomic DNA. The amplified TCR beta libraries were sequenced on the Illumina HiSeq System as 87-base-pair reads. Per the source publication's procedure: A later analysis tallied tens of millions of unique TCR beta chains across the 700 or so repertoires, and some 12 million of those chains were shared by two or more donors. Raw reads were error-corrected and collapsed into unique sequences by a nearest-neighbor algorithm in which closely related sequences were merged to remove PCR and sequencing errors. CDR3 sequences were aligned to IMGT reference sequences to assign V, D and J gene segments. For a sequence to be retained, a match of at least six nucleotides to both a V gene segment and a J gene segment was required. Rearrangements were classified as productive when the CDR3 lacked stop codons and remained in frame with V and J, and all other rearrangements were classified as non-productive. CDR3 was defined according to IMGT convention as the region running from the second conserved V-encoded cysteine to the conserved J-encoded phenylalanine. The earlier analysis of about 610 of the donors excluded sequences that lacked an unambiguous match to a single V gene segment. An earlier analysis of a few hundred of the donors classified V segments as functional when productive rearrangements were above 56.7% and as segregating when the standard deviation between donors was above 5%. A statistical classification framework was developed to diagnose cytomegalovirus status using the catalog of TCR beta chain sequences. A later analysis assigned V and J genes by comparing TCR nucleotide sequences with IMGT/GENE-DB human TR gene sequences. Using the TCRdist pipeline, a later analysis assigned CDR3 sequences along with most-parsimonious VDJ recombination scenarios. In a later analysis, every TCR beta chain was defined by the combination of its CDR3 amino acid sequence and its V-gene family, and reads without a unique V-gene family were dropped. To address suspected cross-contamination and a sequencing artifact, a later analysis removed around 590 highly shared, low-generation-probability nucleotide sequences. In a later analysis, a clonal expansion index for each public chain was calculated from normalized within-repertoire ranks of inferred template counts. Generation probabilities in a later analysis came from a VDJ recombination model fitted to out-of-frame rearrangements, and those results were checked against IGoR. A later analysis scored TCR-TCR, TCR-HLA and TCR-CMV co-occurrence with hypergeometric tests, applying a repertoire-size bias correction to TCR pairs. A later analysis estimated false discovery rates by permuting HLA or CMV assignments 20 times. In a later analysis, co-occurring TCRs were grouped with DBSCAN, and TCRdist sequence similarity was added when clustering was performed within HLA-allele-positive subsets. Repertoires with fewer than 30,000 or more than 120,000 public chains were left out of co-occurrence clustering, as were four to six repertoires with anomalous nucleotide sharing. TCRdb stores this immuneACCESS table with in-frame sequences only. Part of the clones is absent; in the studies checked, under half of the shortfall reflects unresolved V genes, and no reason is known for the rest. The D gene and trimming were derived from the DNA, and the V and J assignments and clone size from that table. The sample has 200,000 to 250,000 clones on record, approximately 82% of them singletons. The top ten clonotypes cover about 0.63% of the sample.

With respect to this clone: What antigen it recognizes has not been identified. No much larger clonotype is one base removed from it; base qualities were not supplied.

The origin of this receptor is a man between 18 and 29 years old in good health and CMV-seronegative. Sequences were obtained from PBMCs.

The CDR3 protein sequence reads: CASSDYRGFTDTQYF. The bases are TGCGCCAGCAGCGATTACAGGGGTTTCACAGATACGCAGTATTTT. Recombination joined TRBV5-1 with TRBJ2-3, and 7 junctional nucleotides match TRBD1. Reading from cysteine to phenylalanine, the CDR3 counts 15 amino acids. Solely the CDR3 DNA is kept, with 45 bases framed from the first base. V is pruned by 4 bases and J by 2 bases, leaving 7 bases of the junction without a gene match. CDR1 and CDR2 are read off the germline V gene as SGHRS and YFSETQ.